Listed below are T cell receptor beta chains from one sample, sequenced in a study of early T cells in non-severe SARS-CoV-2 infection. TCRdb redid the calling of the 5' RACE reads with MiXCR, one entry per CDR3 protein. The sample includes some 66,000 distinct CDR3 sequences, approximately 9% of them seen just once. Sequencing used whole blood. Receptors originate from an adult who was a healthcare worker with PCR-confirmed SARS-CoV-2 infection or an uninfected control (not recorded which). CDR3s include the opening cysteine and the closing phenylalanine or tryptophan. The order of the fields is CDR3 protein, CDR3 DNA, V gene, D gene, J gene, clone size. The D gene is left open where the match is weak. Size tells how often a clone was seen (once, few, many) or the class of an expanded clone, and some rows leave it out.

cdr3_aa: CASSAGPYNSPLHF
cdr3_nt: TGTGCCAGCAGTGCGGGGCCTTATAATTCACCCCTCCACTTT
v_call: TRBV6-1
d_call: NA
j_call: TRBJ1-6
clone_size: many

cdr3_aa: CASRPWAGQGSRSSYEQYF
cdr3_nt: TGTGCCAGCAGGCCCTGGGCGGGACAGGGGTCGAGGAGCTCCTACGAGCAGTACTTC
v_call: TRBV12-3/TRBV12-4
d_call: TRBD1
j_call: TRBJ2-7
clone_size: few

cdr3_aa: CASSINGAGELFF
cdr3_nt: TGTGCCAGTAGTATCAACGGGGCCGGGGAGCTGTTTTTT
v_call: TRBV19
d_call: NA
j_call: TRBJ2-2
clone_size: NA

cdr3_aa: CASSREEQTQYF
cdr3_nt: TGTGCCAGCAGTCGGGAGGAGCAGACCCAGTACTTC
v_call: TRBV11-2
d_call: TRBD2
j_call: TRBJ2-5
clone_size: NA

cdr3_aa: CASSPGRYTDTQYF
cdr3_nt: TGTGCCAGCAGCCCCGGGAGATACACAGATACGCAGTATTTT
v_call: TRBV7-8
d_call: NA
j_call: TRBJ2-3
clone_size: few

cdr3_aa: CSVDAEGGTDTQYF
cdr3_nt: TGCAGCGTTGACGCGGAGGGTGGGACAGATACGCAGTATTTT
v_call: TRBV29-1
d_call: NA
j_call: TRBJ2-3
clone_size: NA

cdr3_aa: CASSLRHYTDTQYF
cdr3_nt: TGTGCCAGCAGCTTACGCCATTACACAGATACGCAGTATTTT
v_call: TRBV7-8
d_call: NA
j_call: TRBJ2-3
clone_size: few

cdr3_aa: CASSQVLEKQFF
cdr3_nt: TGTGCCAGCAGCCAAGTGTTGGAGAAGCAGTTCTTC
v_call: TRBV14
d_call: NA
j_call: TRBJ2-1
clone_size: few

cdr3_aa: CASSQGTVTGELFF
cdr3_nt: TGCGCCAGCAGTCAAGGGACTGTCACCGGGGAGCTGTTTTTT
v_call: TRBV5-1
d_call: NA
j_call: TRBJ2-2
clone_size: NA

cdr3_aa: CASSSMGRGPNEQFF
cdr3_nt: TGTGCCAGCAGCTCCATGGGACGGGGCCCCAATGAGCAGTTCTTC
v_call: TRBV7-3
d_call: NA
j_call: TRBJ2-1
clone_size: many

cdr3_aa: CSARTGNTEAFF
cdr3_nt: TGCAGCGCCAGGACGGGGAACACTGAAGCTTTCTTT
v_call: TRBV29-1
d_call: NA
j_call: TRBJ1-1
clone_size: few

cdr3_aa: CASSAGQVLMNTEAFF
cdr3_nt: TGTGCCAGCAGCGCCGGACAGGTGCTCATGAACACTGAAGCTTTCTTT
v_call: TRBV5-8
d_call: TRBD1
j_call: TRBJ1-1
clone_size: many

cdr3_aa: CASSSGTSEEDTQYF
cdr3_nt: TGCGCCAGCAGCTCCGGGACTAGCGAGGAAGATACGCAGTATTTT
v_call: TRBV5-1
d_call: TRBD2
j_call: TRBJ2-3
clone_size: NA

cdr3_aa: CASSYSNTGVTDTQYF
cdr3_nt: TGTGCCAGCAGTTACTCGAATACAGGAGTCACAGATACGCAGTATTTT
v_call: TRBV6-5
d_call: NA
j_call: TRBJ2-3
clone_size: NA

cdr3_aa: CASSSQGVSYNEHFF
cdr3_nt: TGTGCCAGCAGTTCTCAGGGGGTCTCCTACAATGAGCACTTCTTC
v_call: TRBV6-5
d_call: TRBD1
j_call: TRBJ2-1
clone_size: NA

cdr3_aa: CASSLDEGRRDTQYF
cdr3_nt: TGTGCCAGCAGCTTAGATGAAGGGAGACGAGATACGCAGTATTTT
v_call: TRBV7-6
d_call: NA
j_call: TRBJ2-3
clone_size: NA

cdr3_aa: CSVRQSQETQYF
cdr3_nt: TGCAGCGTTCGACAGTCCCAAGAGACCCAGTACTTC
v_call: TRBV29-1
d_call: NA
j_call: TRBJ2-5
clone_size: many

cdr3_aa: CASSLNRGANEKLFF
cdr3_nt: TGTGCCAGCAGCCTCAACAGGGGCGCTAATGAAAAACTGTTTTTT
v_call: TRBV3-1
d_call: TRBD1
j_call: TRBJ1-4
clone_size: few

cdr3_aa: CASTHVRGLETEAFF
cdr3_nt: TGTGCCAGCACCCATGTTCGCGGTCTGGAGACTGAAGCTTTCTTT
v_call: TRBV11-2
d_call: NA
j_call: TRBJ1-1
clone_size: many

cdr3_aa: CASSPRSSLATEQFF
cdr3_nt: TGTGCCAGCTCACCACGGTCCTCCTTGGCGACAGAGCAGTTCTTC
v_call: TRBV18
d_call: NA
j_call: TRBJ2-1
clone_size: few

cdr3_aa: CASSLWDRGNSPLHF
cdr3_nt: TGTGCCAGCAGCCTGTGGGACAGGGGGAATTCACCCCTCCACTTT
v_call: TRBV4-2
d_call: TRBD1
j_call: TRBJ1-6
clone_size: few

cdr3_aa: CASSLGLYNEQFF
cdr3_nt: TGTGCCAGCAGCTTGGGACTATACAATGAGCAGTTCTTC
v_call: TRBV7-3
d_call: TRBD2
j_call: TRBJ2-1
clone_size: few

cdr3_aa: CASSAGATDTQYF
cdr3_nt: TGTGCCAGCAGTGCGGGAGCCACAGATACGCAGTATTTT
v_call: TRBV6-4
d_call: NA
j_call: TRBJ2-3
clone_size: NA

cdr3_aa: CASSNQAGVSAKNIQYF
cdr3_nt: TGTGCCAGCAGCAACCAGGCCGGGGTATCGGCCAAAAACATTCAGTACTTC
v_call: TRBV7-2
d_call: NA
j_call: TRBJ2-4
clone_size: many

cdr3_aa: CASSLVDEQFF
cdr3_nt: TGTGCCAGCAGCTTAGTCGACGAGCAGTTCTTC
v_call: TRBV7-2
d_call: NA
j_call: TRBJ2-1
clone_size: many

cdr3_aa: CASSSVPSGMSTDTQYF
cdr3_nt: TGTGCCAGCAGCTCTGTACCAAGCGGGATGAGCACAGATACGCAGTATTTT
v_call: TRBV11-2
d_call: TRBD2
j_call: TRBJ2-3
clone_size: few

cdr3_aa: CASILPGGYPYEQYF
cdr3_nt: TGTGCCAGCATCTTACCTGGGGGTTATCCCTACGAGCAGTACTTC
v_call: TRBV6-2/TRBV6-3
d_call: NA
j_call: TRBJ2-7
clone_size: NA

cdr3_aa: CSAPGAIQETQYF
cdr3_nt: TGCAGTGCCCCTGGAGCTATCCAAGAGACCCAGTACTTC
v_call: TRBV20-1
d_call: NA
j_call: TRBJ2-5
clone_size: many

cdr3_aa: CASSLATNHAQETQYF
cdr3_nt: TGTGCCAGCAGCTTAGCGACTAACCATGCCCAAGAGACCCAGTACTTC
v_call: TRBV7-9
d_call: NA
j_call: TRBJ2-5
clone_size: many

cdr3_aa: CSVEGDPSGHEQYF
cdr3_nt: TGCAGCGTTGAAGGGGACCCCTCCGGGCACGAGCAGTACTTC
v_call: TRBV29-1
d_call: NA
j_call: TRBJ2-7
clone_size: many

cdr3_aa: CASSPLRSGSSYEQYF
cdr3_nt: TGTGCCAGCTCACCCCTTCGGAGCGGTAGCTCCTACGAGCAGTACTTC
v_call: TRBV18
d_call: NA
j_call: TRBJ2-7
clone_size: NA

cdr3_aa: CSASGVLAGEDPYEQYF
cdr3_nt: TGCAGTGCTAGCGGAGTCTTAGCGGGAGAGGACCCCTACGAGCAGTACTTC
v_call: TRBV20-1
d_call: TRBD2
j_call: TRBJ2-7
clone_size: NA

cdr3_aa: CASSQEASSYNEQFF
cdr3_nt: TGTGCCAGCAGCCAAGAGGCCAGCTCCTACAATGAGCAGTTCTTC
v_call: TRBV4-2
d_call: NA
j_call: TRBJ2-1
clone_size: many

cdr3_aa: CASSNSGADTQYF
cdr3_nt: TGTGCCAGTAGTAACTCAGGGGCAGATACGCAGTATTTT
v_call: TRBV19
d_call: NA
j_call: TRBJ2-3
clone_size: NA

cdr3_aa: CASRPGLATYEQYF
cdr3_nt: TGTGCCAGCAGACCGGGACTAGCAACCTACGAGCAGTACTTC
v_call: TRBV28
d_call: TRBD2
j_call: TRBJ2-7
clone_size: few

cdr3_aa: CATSRDRGIYNEQFF
cdr3_nt: TGTGCCACCAGCAGGGACAGGGGAATCTACAATGAGCAGTTCTTC
v_call: TRBV15
d_call: TRBD1
j_call: TRBJ2-1
clone_size: NA

cdr3_aa: CASRRTSGSTDTQYF
cdr3_nt: TGCGCCAGCAGGAGGACTAGCGGGAGCACAGATACGCAGTATTTT
v_call: TRBV10-1
d_call: TRBD2
j_call: TRBJ2-3
clone_size: many

cdr3_aa: CASRVGTGAETQYF
cdr3_nt: TGTGCCAGCAGAGTCGGGACAGGAGCGGAGACCCAGTACTTC
v_call: TRBV2
d_call: TRBD1
j_call: TRBJ2-5
clone_size: NA

cdr3_aa: CASTGTPWDGYTF
cdr3_nt: TGTGCCAGTACCGGGACGCCCTGGGATGGCTACACCTTC
v_call: TRBV7-2
d_call: NA
j_call: TRBJ1-2
clone_size: many

cdr3_aa: CSASRDSYNEQFF
cdr3_nt: TGCAGTGCTAGCCGGGACTCTTACAATGAGCAGTTCTTC
v_call: TRBV20-1
d_call: NA
j_call: TRBJ2-1
clone_size: few

cdr3_aa: CASSEAGGFREQYF
cdr3_nt: TGTGCCAGCAGTGAGGCAGGGGGGTTCCGCGAGCAGTACTTC
v_call: TRBV25-1
d_call: NA
j_call: TRBJ2-7
clone_size: many

cdr3_aa: CSARGDSVNYGYTF
cdr3_nt: TGCAGTGCTAGAGGGGACTCCGTGAACTATGGCTACACCTTC
v_call: TRBV20-1
d_call: NA
j_call: TRBJ1-2
clone_size: few

cdr3_aa: CASSSLTLEDTQYF
cdr3_nt: TGCGCCAGCAGCTCTCTAACCTTAGAGGATACGCAGTATTTT
v_call: TRBV5-1
d_call: NA
j_call: TRBJ2-3
clone_size: many

cdr3_aa: CASSLDLGTQYF
cdr3_nt: TGCGCCAGCAGCTTGGACCTAGGAACCCAGTACTTC
v_call: TRBV5-1
d_call: NA
j_call: TRBJ2-5
clone_size: many

cdr3_aa: CASSRVKGSEQYF
cdr3_nt: TGCGCCAGCAGCCGGGTAAAAGGTAGCGAGCAGTACTTC
v_call: TRBV4-3
d_call: NA
j_call: TRBJ2-7
clone_size: NA

cdr3_aa: CASSALPTGGTQYF
cdr3_nt: TGTGCCAGCAGCGCCCTCCCCACAGGGGGTACGCAGTATTTT
v_call: TRBV7-2
d_call: TRBD1
j_call: TRBJ2-3
clone_size: NA

cdr3_aa: CASSLGLVNGLQETQYF
cdr3_nt: TGTGCCAGCAGCCTGGGACTAGTCAACGGGCTCCAAGAGACCCAGTACTTC
v_call: TRBV4-2
d_call: TRBD2
j_call: TRBJ2-5
clone_size: NA

cdr3_aa: CASSSPSEQYF
cdr3_nt: TGTGCCAGCAGTTCCCCTAGCGAGCAGTACTTC
v_call: TRBV6-5
d_call: NA
j_call: TRBJ2-7
clone_size: NA

cdr3_aa: CASSKEPHNEQFF
cdr3_nt: TGTGCCAGTAGTAAGGAGCCCCACAATGAGCAGTTCTTC
v_call: TRBV19
d_call: NA
j_call: TRBJ2-1
clone_size: few

cdr3_aa: CSARDSPYEQYF
cdr3_nt: TGCAGTGCTAGGGACAGCCCCTACGAGCAGTACTTC
v_call: TRBV20-1
d_call: NA
j_call: TRBJ2-7
clone_size: NA

cdr3_aa: CASSIDRLAADTQYF
cdr3_nt: TGTGCCAGTAGTATTGACAGACTGGCCGCGGATACGCAGTATTTT
v_call: TRBV19
d_call: NA
j_call: TRBJ2-3
clone_size: NA

cdr3_aa: CASSSTGNRHEQYF
cdr3_nt: TGTGCCAGCAGCTCGACAGGGAATAGACACGAGCAGTACTTC
v_call: TRBV11-2
d_call: TRBD1
j_call: TRBJ2-7
clone_size: NA

cdr3_aa: CAISGSGGALADTQYF
cdr3_nt: TGTGCCATCAGTGGCTCAGGGGGCGCTTTGGCAGATACGCAGTATTTT
v_call: TRBV10-3
d_call: TRBD1
j_call: TRBJ2-3
clone_size: many